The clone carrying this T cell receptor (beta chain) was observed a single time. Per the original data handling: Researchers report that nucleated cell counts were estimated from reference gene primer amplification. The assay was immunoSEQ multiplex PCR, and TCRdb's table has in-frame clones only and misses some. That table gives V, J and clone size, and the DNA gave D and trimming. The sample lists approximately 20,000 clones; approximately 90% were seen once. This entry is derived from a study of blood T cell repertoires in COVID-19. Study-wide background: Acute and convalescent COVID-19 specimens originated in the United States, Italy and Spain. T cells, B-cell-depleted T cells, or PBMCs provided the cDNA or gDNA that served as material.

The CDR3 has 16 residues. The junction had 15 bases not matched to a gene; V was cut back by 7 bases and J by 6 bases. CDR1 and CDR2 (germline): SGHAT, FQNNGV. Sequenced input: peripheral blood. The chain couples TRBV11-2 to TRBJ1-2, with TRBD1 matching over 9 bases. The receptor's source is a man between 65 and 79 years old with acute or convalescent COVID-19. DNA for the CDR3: TGTGCCAGCACGAGGGGACAGGGTAGAACGGCGAATGGCTACACCTTC. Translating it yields CASTRGQGRTANGYTF.